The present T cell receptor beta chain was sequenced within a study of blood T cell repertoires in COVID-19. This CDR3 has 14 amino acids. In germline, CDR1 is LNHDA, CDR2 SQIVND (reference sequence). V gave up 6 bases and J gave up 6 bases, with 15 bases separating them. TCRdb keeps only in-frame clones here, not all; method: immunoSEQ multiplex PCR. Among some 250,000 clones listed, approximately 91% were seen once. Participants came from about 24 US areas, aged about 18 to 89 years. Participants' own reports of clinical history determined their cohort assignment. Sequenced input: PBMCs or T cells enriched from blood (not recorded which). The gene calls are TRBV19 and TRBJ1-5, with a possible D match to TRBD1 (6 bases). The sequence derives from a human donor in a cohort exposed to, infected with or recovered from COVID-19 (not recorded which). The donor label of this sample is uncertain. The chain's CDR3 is CASSDQGMGQPQHF. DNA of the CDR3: TGTGCCAGTAGCGATCAGGGGATGGGTCAGCCCCAGCATTTT.